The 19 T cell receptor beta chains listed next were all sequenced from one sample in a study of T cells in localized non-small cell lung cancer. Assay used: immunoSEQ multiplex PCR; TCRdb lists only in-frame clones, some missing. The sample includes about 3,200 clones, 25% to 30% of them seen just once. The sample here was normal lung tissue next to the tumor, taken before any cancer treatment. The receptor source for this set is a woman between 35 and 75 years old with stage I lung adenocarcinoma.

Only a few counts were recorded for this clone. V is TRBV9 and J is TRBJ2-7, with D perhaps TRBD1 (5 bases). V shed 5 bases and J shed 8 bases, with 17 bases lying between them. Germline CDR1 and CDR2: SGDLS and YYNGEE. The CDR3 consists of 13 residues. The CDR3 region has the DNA TGTGCCAGCAGTGAAGGACAAATCCTCAAGCAGTACTTC. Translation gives CASSEGQILKQYF.

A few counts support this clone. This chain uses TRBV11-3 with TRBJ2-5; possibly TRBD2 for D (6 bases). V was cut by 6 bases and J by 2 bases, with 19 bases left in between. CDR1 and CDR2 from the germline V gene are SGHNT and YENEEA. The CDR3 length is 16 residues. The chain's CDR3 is CASSSRSAGRQETQYF. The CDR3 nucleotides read TGTGCCAGCAGTTCCCGATCGGCGGGACGGCAAGAGACCCAGTACTTC.

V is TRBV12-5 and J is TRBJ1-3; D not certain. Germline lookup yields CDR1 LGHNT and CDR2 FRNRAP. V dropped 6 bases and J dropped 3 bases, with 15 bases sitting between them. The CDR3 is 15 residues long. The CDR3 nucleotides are TGTGCTAGTGGCGGATCAAGCGGGTTTGGAAACACCATATATTTT. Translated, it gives CASGGSSGFGNTIYF.

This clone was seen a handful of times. The chain's CDR3 is CASSYSPNLHEQYF. Written as DNA, the CDR3 is TGTGCCAGCAGTTACTCTCCCAATCTTCACGAGCAGTACTTC. The chain employs TRBV6-8 and TRBJ2-7; the D is unclear. Trimming stripped 0 bases from V and 5 bases from J, with 11 bases between. CDR3 length equals 14 residues. Germline CDR1 is MNHGY and CDR2 is SAAAGT.

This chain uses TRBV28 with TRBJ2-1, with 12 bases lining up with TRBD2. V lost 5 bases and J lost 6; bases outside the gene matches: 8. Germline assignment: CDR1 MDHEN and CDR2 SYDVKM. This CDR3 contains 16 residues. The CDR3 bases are TGTGCCAGCAGTCCACTGACTAGCGGGAGTCTCAATGAGCAGTTCTTC. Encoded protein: CASSPLTSGSLNEQFF. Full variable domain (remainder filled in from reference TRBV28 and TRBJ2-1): DVKVTQSSRYLVKRTGEKVFLECVQDMDHENMFWYRQDPGLGLRLIYFSYDVKMKEKGDIPEGYSVSREKKERFSLILESASTNQTSMYLCASSPLTSGSLNEQFFGPGTRLTVL.

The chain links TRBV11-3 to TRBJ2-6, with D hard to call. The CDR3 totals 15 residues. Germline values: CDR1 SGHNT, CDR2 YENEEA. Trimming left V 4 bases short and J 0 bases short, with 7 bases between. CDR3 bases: TGTGCCAGCAGCTCCCTAGGCTCTGGGGCCAACGTCCTGACTTTC. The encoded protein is CASSSLGSGANVLTF.

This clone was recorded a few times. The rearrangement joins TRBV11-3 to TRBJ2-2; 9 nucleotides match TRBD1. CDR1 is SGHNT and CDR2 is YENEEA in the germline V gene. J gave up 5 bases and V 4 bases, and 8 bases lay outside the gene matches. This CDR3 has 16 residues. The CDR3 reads CASSSFLQGATGELFF. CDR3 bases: TGTGCCAGCAGCTCATTCTTACAGGGGGCAACCGGGGAGCTGTTTTTT.

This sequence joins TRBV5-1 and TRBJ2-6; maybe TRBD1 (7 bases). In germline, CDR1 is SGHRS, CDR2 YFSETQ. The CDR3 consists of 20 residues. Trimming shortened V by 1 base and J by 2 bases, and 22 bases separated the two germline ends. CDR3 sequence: CASSLPLKTGPGAGANVLTF. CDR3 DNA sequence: TGCGCCAGCAGCTTGCCCCTAAAGACAGGGCCGGGGGCTGGGGCCAACGTCCTGACTTTC.

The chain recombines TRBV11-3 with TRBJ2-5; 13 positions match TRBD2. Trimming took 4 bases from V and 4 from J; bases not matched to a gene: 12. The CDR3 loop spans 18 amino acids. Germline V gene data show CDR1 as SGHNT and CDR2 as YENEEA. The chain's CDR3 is CASSSGTSGTLQRETQYF. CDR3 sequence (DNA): TGTGCCAGCAGCTCCGGGACTAGCGGGACCCTTCAGAGAGAGACCCAGTACTTC.

In nucleotides, the CDR3 is TGTGCCAGCTCACCCGCTTCCCCGGGACAGGGCTACGAGCAGTACTTC. This gives the protein CASSPASPGQGYEQYF. The chain couples TRBV18 to TRBJ2-7; 9 nucleotides line up with TRBD1. V was clipped by 3 bases and J by 3 bases; unmatched bases: 9. Per germline, CDR1 KGHSH and CDR2 LQKENI. There are 16 residues in the CDR3.

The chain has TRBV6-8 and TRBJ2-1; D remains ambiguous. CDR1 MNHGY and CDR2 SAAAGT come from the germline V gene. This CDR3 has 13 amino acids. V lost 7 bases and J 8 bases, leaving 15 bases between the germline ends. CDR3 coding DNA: TGTGCCAGCACGGTGGGGTTTTTCCATGAGCAGTTCTTC. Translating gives CASTVGFFHEQFF.

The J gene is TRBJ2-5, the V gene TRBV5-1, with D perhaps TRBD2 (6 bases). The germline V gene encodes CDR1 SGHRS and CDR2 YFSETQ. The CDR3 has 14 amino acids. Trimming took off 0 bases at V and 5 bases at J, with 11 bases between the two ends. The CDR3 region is CASSLATSSETQYF. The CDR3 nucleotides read TGCGCCAGCAGCTTGGCCACTAGCAGTGAGACCCAGTACTTC.

CDR3 coding DNA: TGTGCCAGCTCACCACCGAAGGGGACAGGGGGTCACGAGCAGTACTTC. This sequence encodes CASSPPKGTGGHEQYF. V gene TRBV18 combines with J gene TRBJ2-7, with TRBD1 matching 11 bases. The J segment lost 5 bases and the V segment lost 0 bases, leaving 6 bases of the junction unmatched. The germline gives CDR1 KGHSH, CDR2 LQKENI. The CDR3 consists of 16 residues.

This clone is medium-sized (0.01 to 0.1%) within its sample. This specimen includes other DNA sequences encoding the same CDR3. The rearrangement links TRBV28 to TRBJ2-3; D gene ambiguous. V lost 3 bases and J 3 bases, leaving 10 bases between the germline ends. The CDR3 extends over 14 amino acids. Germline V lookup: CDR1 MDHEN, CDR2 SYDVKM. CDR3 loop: CASSFLSGTDTQYF. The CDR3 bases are TGTGCCAGCAGTTTCCTCTCAGGAACAGATACGCAGTATTTT.

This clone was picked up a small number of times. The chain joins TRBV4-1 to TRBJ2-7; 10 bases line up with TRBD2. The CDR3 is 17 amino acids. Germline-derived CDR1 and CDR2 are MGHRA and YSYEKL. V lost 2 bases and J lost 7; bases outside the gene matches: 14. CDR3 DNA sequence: TGCGCCAGCAGCCAATCTGTATTTGGTAGCGGGAGGAGAGAGCAGTACTTC. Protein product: CASSQSVFGSGRREQYF.

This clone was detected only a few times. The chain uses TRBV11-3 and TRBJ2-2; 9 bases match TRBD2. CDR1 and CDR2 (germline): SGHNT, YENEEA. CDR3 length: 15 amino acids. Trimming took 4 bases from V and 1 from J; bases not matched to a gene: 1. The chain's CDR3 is CASSSSGMNTGELFF. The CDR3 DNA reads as TGTGCCAGCAGCTCTAGCGGGATGAACACCGGGGAGCTGTTTTTT.

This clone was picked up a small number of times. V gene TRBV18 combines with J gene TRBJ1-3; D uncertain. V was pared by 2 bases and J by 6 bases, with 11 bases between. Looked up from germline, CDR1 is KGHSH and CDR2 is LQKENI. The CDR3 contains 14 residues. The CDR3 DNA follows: TGTGCCAGCTCACCAGCGGCGCGACAAAACACCATATATTTT. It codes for CASSPAARQNTIYF.

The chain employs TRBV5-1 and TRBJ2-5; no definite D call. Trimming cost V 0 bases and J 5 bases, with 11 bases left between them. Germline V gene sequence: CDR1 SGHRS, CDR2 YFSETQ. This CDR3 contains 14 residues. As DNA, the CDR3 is TGCGCCAGCAGCTTGGTCCCTTCGTCGGAGACCCAGTACTTC. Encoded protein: CASSLVPSSETQYF.

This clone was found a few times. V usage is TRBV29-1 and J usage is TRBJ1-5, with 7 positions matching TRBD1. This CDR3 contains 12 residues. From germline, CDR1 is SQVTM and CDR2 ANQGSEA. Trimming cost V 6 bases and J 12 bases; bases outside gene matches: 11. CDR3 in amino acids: CSVEGSGGGQHF. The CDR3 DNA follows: TGCAGCGTGGAGGGGTCAGGGGGAGGCCAGCATTTT.